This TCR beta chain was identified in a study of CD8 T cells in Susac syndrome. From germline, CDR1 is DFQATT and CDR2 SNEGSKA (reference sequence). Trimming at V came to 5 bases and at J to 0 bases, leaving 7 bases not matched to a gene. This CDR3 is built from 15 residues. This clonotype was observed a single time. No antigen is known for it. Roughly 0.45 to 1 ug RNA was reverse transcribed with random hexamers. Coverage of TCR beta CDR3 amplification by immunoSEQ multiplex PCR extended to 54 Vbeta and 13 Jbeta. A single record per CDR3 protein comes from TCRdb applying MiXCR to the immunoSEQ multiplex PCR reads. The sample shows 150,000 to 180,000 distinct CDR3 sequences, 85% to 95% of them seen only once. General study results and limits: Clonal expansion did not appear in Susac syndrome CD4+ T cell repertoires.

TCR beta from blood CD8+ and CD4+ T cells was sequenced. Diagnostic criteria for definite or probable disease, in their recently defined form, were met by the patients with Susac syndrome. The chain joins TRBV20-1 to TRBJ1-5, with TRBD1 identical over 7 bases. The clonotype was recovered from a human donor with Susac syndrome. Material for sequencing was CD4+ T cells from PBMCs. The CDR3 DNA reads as TGCAGTGCTTTGACAGGGAGTGGTAGCAATCAGCCCCAGCATTTT. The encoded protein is CSALTGSGSNQPQHF.